The sequence of this T cell receptor (beta chain) was determined in a study of cytomegalovirus exposure and HLA in healthy donors. Sequencing used immunoSEQ multiplex PCR; TCRdb keeps in-frame clones, though not all of them. The table has about 50,000 clones, 85% to 95% seen once. The CDR3 contains 16 residues. With V trimmed by 5 bases and J by 3 bases, 7 bases remained unmatched. The germline CDR1 and CDR2 sequences are SGHRS and YFSETQ. The sequenced sample consisted of PBMCs. V is TRBV5-1 and J is TRBJ2-2, with TRBD1 matching over 10 bases. The sequence was obtained from a woman younger than 30 in good health and CMV-seropositive. CDR3: CASRRDRGQYTGELFF. In DNA, the CDR3 is TGCGCCAGCAGACGAGACAGGGGGCAGTACACCGGGGAGCTGTTTTTT.